The entry below describes one T cell receptor beta chain. The antigen remains unidentified. A junction boundary mismatches the germline segment, possibly from a read error. The data derive from a study of T cell repertoires in cytomegalovirus infection. The wider study: Selection of CMV epitopes for the study included recently identified HLA-C-restricted and well-studied HLA-B-restricted ones.

TCRdb used MiXCR to reprocess the reads, holding one entry per CDR3 protein. The top ten hold roughly 14% of the sample, which has about 770,000 distinct CDR3 sequences, 25% to 30% seen once. Study conclusions and caveats: The ex vivo response was dominated by HLA-C-restricted CMV-specific TCR beta clonotypes.

The CDR3 totals 19 residues. Per germline, CDR1 LNHDA and CDR2 SQIVND (reference sequence). The source material was cultured CD8+ T cells from PBMCs, sampled from culture after CMV antigen stimulation. The receptor's source is a human donor in good health (CMV status not recorded). Some clones in this sample may be carry-over from other donors' samples. The J gene is TRBJ2-1, the V gene TRBV19; 9 bases align to TRBD2. CDR3 in DNA: TGTGTCAGTAGTCAAAATCCCTTCATAGCGGGGGCCCTAAACAATGAGCAGTTCTTC. As protein: CVSSQNPFIAGALNNEQFF.